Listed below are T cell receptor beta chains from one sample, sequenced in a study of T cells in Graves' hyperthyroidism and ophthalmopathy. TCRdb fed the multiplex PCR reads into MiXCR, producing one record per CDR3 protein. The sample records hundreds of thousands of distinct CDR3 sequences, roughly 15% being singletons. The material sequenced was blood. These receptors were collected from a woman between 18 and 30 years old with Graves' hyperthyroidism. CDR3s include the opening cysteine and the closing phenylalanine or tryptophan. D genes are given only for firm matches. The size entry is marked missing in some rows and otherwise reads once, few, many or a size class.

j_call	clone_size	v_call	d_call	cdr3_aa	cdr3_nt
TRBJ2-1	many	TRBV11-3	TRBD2	CASSRAGGLYNEQFF	TGTGCCAGCAGCCGTGCGGGGGGGCTCTACAATGAGCAGTTCTTC
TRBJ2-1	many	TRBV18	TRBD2	CASSQASGSSYNEQFF	TGTGCCAGCTCACAAGCTAGCGGTAGCTCCTACAATGAGCAGTTCTTC
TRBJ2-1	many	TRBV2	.	CASGERGASSYNEQFF	TGTGCCAGCGGTGAAAGGGGGGCAAGCTCCTACAATGAGCAGTTCTTC
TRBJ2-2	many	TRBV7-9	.	CASSNNPWTGRDTGELFF	TGTGCCAGCAGCAACAACCCCTGGACAGGGAGGGACACCGGGGAGCTGTTTTTT
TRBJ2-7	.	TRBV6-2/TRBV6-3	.	CASSQEGLAGKQYF	TGTGCCAGCAGTCAGGAGGGACTTGCTGGGAAGCAGTACTTC
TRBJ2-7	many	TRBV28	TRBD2	CASSPNRPGLAGNYEQYF	TGTGCCAGCAGTCCCAATCGGCCGGGACTAGCGGGAAACTACGAGCAGTACTTC
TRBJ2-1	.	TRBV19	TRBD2	CASSIRTSFNEQFF	TGTGCCAGTAGTATACGGACTAGTTTTAATGAGCAGTTCTTC
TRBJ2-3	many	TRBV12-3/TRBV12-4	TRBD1	CASRPRGRADTQYF	TGTGCCAGCAGGCCCAGGGGGCGCGCAGATACGCAGTATTTT
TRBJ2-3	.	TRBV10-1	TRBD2	CASSETSGITDTQYF	TGCGCCAGCAGTGAGACTAGCGGGATCACAGATACGCAGTATTTT
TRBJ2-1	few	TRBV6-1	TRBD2	CASTLLAGVKNEQFF	TGTGCCAGCACCCTACTAGCGGGAGTTAAGAATGAGCAGTTCTTC
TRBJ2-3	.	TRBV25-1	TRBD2	CASSELGLAPISTDTQYF	TGTGCCAGCAGTGAGCTGGGACTAGCGCCCATAAGCACAGATACGCAGTATTTT
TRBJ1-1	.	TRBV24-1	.	CATSDSWGGDEAFF	TGTGCCACCAGTGATTCGTGGGGGGGGGACGAAGCTTTCTTT
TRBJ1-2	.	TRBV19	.	CASRVTVYGYTF	TGTGCCAGTAGGGTGACAGTTTATGGCTACACCTTC
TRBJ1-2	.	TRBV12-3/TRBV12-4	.	CASSLTGDNSYGYTF	TGTGCCAGCAGTTTAACGGGGGATAATAGCTATGGCTACACCTTC
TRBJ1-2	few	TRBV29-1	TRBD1	CSAADRIYGYTF	TGCAGCGCCGCGGACAGGATCTATGGCTACACCTTC
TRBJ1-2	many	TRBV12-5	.	CASGSLLGGYTF	TGTGCTAGTGGTTCCCTTTTGGGTGGCTACACCTTC
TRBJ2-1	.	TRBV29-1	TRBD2	CSVVAGNDYNEQFF	TGCAGCGTTGTAGCGGGAAATGACTACAATGAGCAGTTCTTC
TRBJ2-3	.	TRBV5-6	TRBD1	CASSFRDSNPSTDTQYF	TGTGCCAGCAGCTTCCGGGACAGCAATCCTAGCACAGATACGCAGTATTTT
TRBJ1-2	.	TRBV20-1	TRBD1	CSARVAYRDRRLLDHGYTF	TGCAGTGCTAGAGTTGCGTACCGGGACAGGAGGTTATTAGACCATGGCTACACCTTC
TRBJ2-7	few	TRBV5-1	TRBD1	CASSLEWGQRYEQYF	TGCGCCAGCAGCTTGGAGTGGGGACAGAGATACGAGCAGTACTTC
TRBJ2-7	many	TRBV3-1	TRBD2	CASSRGLAEGYEQYF	TGTGCCAGCAGCAGAGGACTAGCGGAAGGCTACGAGCAGTACTTC
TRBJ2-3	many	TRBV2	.	CASSAGQITDTQYF	TGTGCCAGCAGTGCCGGACAGATCACAGATACGCAGTATTTT
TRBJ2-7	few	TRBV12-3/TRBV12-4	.	CTSRPGGGNEQYF	TGTACCAGCAGGCCAGGGGGGGGGAACGAGCAGTACTTC
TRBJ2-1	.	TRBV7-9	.	CASSLRPDEQFF	TGTGCCAGCAGCCTCCGTCCGGATGAGCAGTTCTTC
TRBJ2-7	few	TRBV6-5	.	CASSYPGTEQYF	TGTGCCAGCAGTTACCCGGGGACTGAGCAGTACTTC
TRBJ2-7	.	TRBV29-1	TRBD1	CSVSGQTSYEQYF	TGCAGCGTTTCGGGACAGACTTCCTACGAGCAGTACTTC
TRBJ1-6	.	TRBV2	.	CASSDRGKTSPLHF	TGTGCCAGCAGTGACAGGGGAAAGACTTCACCCCTCCACTTT
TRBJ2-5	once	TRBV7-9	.	CASSLIAGPQETQYF	TGTGCCAGCAGCTTAATAGCTGGGCCTCAAGAGACCCAGTACTTC
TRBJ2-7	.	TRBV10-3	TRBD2	CAISEFFIPGLDGYEQYF	TGTGCCATCAGTGAGTTTTTCATACCGGGACTAGATGGGTACGAGCAGTACTTC
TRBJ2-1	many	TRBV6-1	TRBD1	CASSRTGTVYNEQFF	TGTGCCAGCAGCAGGACCGGGACAGTTTACAATGAGCAGTTCTTC
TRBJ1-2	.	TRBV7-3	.	CASSRWGAGGYTF	TGTGCCAGCAGTCGGTGGGGGGCGGGGGGCTACACCTTC
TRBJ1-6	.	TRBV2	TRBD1	CASSRKTTGTGILARNSPLHF	TGTGCCAGCAGTAGAAAAACGACCGGGACAGGGATTTTAGCGAGGAATTCACCCCTCCACTTT
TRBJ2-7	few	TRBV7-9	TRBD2	CASSSGTTVPEQYF	TGTGCCAGCAGTTCCGGGACTACCGTCCCCGAGCAGTACTTC
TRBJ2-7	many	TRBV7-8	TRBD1	CASSLYWDRVYEQYF	TGTGCCAGCAGCTTATATTGGGACAGGGTCTACGAGCAGTACTTC
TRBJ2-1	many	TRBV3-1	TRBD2	CASSQASGRVINEQFF	TGTGCCAGCAGCCAGGCTAGCGGGAGGGTAATCAATGAGCAGTTCTTC
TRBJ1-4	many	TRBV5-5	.	CASSPFSTNEKLFF	TGTGCCAGCAGCCCGTTTTCAACTAATGAAAAACTGTTTTTT
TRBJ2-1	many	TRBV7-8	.	CASSYPETGEQFF	TGTGCCAGCAGCTACCCTGAAACAGGGGAGCAGTTCTTC
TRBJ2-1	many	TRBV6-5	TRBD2	CASSRSGTSEYNEQFF	TGTGCCAGCAGCCGGTCCGGGACTAGCGAGTACAATGAGCAGTTCTTC
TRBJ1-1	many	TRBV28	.	CASSFGDAGKAFF	TGTGCCAGCAGTTTTGGGGATGCGGGGAAGGCTTTCTTT
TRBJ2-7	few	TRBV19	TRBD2	CASSASGRNYEQYF	TGTGCCAGTAGTGCGAGCGGGAGGAACTACGAGCAGTACTTC
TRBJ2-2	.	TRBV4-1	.	CASSQDSGSNTGELFF	TGCGCCAGCAGCCAAGATTCCGGTTCGAACACCGGGGAGCTGTTTTTT
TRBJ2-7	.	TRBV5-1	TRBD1	CASTSEGTGSSEQYF	TGCGCCAGCACCTCGGAGGGGACAGGGTCTAGCGAGCAGTACTTC
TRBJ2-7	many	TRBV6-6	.	CASSYDFLSSYEQYF	TGTGCCAGCAGTTACGACTTCCTGAGCTCCTACGAGCAGTACTTC
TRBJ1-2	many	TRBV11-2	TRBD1	CASSSTGGGGYTF	TGTGCCAGCAGCTCAACAGGGGGTGGTGGCTACACCTTC
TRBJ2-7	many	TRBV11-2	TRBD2	CASSRQSGDSYEQYF	TGTGCCAGCAGCCGTCAGAGCGGGGACTCCTACGAGCAGTACTTC
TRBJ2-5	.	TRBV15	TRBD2	CATSSGAGGPMETQYF	TGTGCCACCAGCAGCGGGGCGGGAGGGCCTATGGAGACCCAGTACTTC